These 10 T cell receptor beta chains originate from one sample sequenced in a study of T-cell memory formation after mild COVID-19. TCRdb re-analysed the 5' RACE reads in MiXCR, keeping a single row per CDR3 protein. The table has 300,000 to 350,000 distinct CDR3 sequences, about 13% seen once. Sample: PBMCs or a T cell subset sorted from them (not recorded which). The receptors come from a young man who had mild COVID-19 (a few samples of this study predate the infection). Cell type and time point are not known.

This clonotype was detected many times. This chain links TRBV19 with TRBJ1-1; 8 nucleotides align to TRBD1. V shed 5 bases, J shed 4 bases, and the junction held 9 bases outside the gene matches. The CDR3 extends over 15 amino acids. CDR1 LNHDA and CDR2 SQIVND come from the germline V gene (reference sequence). CDR3 sequence reads: CASSAPRGPATEAFF. The CDR3 coding sequence is TGTGCCAGTAGTGCGCCCAGGGGGCCGGCCACTGAAGCTTTCTTT.

The rearrangement links TRBV9 to TRBJ1-2, with D perhaps matching TRBD1 (5 bases). The CDR3 loop spans 15 amino acids. Germline V CDR1 and CDR2: SGDLS, YYNGEE. V shed 0 bases and J shed 4 bases, with 13 bases lying between them. The CDR3 nucleotides read TGTGCCAGCAGCGTAGGTGCAGGGACCCGCTATGGCTACACCTTC. Residues: CASSVGAGTRYGYTF.

This clonotype was detected a few times. The chain is built from TRBV12-3 or TRBV12-4 and TRBJ1-4; D is unresolved. V was shortened by 7 bases and J by 8 bases, with 17 bases between the two germline ends. The length of the CDR3 is 14 residues. CDR3 DNA sequence: TGTGCCAGCACCTCCCTGAACGGGTGGGAAAAACTGTTTTTT. Amino acid sequence: CASTSLNGWEKLFF.

This clonotype was counted a few times. The chain joins TRBV15 to TRBJ1-5; D remains unclear. Trimming took off 3 bases at V and 0 bases at J, with 9 bases between the two ends. The germline V gene encodes CDR1 LNHNV and CDR2 YYDKDF (reference sequence). This CDR3 region has 15 residues. CDR3 loop: CATSSSGYSNQPQHF. The CDR3 bases are TGTGCCACCAGCAGTAGTGGTTATAGCAATCAGCCCCAGCATTTT.

This chain joins TRBV5-1 and TRBJ2-7; TRBD2 agrees at 10 bases. This CDR3 comprises 18 residues. Germline-derived CDR1 and CDR2 are SGHRS and YFSETQ. V shed 0 bases, J shed 7 bases, and the junction held 16 bases outside the gene matches. The CDR3 is CASSLGRLAGERMDEQYF. The DNA for the CDR3 is TGCGCCAGCAGCTTGGGGCGGCTAGCGGGGGAGCGTATGGATGAGCAGTACTTC.

CDR3 nucleotide sequence: TGTGCCAGCAGCGTAGATACGACAGATCGTAACTATGGCTACACCTTC. It is translated as CASSVDTTDRNYGYTF. The rearrangement links TRBV9 to TRBJ1-2; tentatively, D is TRBD1 (5 bases). From germline, CDR1 is SGDLS and CDR2 YYNGEE. The CDR3 spans 16 residues. V lost 0 bases, J lost 1 base, and 13 bases lay in between.

This sequence joins TRBV3-1 and TRBJ2-1; 9 nucleotides match TRBD2. V was pared by 6 bases and J by 7 bases, with 13 bases of the junction left unmatched. The CDR3 covers 16 residues. CDR1 and CDR2 (germline): LGHDT, YNNKEL (reference sequence). The CDR3 sequence is CASSLVGLATRNEQFF. The CDR3 DNA reads as TGTGCCAGCAGTCTGGTGGGACTAGCAACAAGAAATGAGCAGTTCTTC.

This sequence joins TRBV6-2 or TRBV6-3 and TRBJ1-1; D remains ambiguous. The CDR3 covers 13 residues. Trimming shortened V by 2 bases and J by 4 bases, and 8 bases separated the two germline ends. Germline CDR1 reads MNHEY; CDR2 reads SVGEGT. This chain's CDR3 is CASSYGPGTEAFF. Here the CDR3 DNA reads TGTGCCAGCAGTTACGGCCCGGGCACTGAAGCTTTCTTT.

There are a few counts of this clonotype. The chain joins TRBV4-2 to TRBJ1-6; D call uncertain. The germline CDR1 and CDR2 sequences are LGHNA and YNFKEQ. This CDR3 contains 15 residues. Trimming left V 0 bases short and J 8 bases short, with 11 bases between. The DNA for the CDR3 is TGTGCCAGCAGCCAAGATGCCCTTCAGGATTCACCCCTCCACTTT. This encodes CASSQDALQDSPLHF.

The V call is TRBV7-2, the J call TRBJ1-2; the match to TRBD1 covers 9 bases. The germline gives CDR1 SGHTA, CDR2 FQGNSA. The trim removed 4 bases at V and 6 bases at J, leaving 6 bases unmatched. There are 14 residues in the CDR3. The CDR3 region has the DNA TGTGCCAGCAGCTATTTCACAGGGGGCGATGGCTACACCTTC. This translates into CASSYFTGGDGYTF.